What follows are 17 T cell receptor beta chains derived from one specimen sequenced in a study of CD8+ T cells in alopecia areata. Using CD4, CD8alpha, NKG2D, NKG2ACE and other markers, pooled cutaneous lymph node cells were sorted. TCR sequencing used cDNA made by reverse transcription of extracted RNA. Profiled with immunoSEQ multiplex PCR; TCRdb holds only in-frame clones, not every one. Reported are 270,000 or so clones, none seen only once; the ten largest carry 1.2%. The source material was CD4+ T cells sorted from a lymph node. These receptors were taken from a C3H/HeJ mouse with alopecia areata. The mice in this strain carry MHC haplotype H2-k.

This clone was detected many times. Gene names follow the mouse nomenclature. The CDR3 extends 4 residues past the end of the read, so its final part is completed from the germline J gene. Other DNA sequences in this sample translate to the same CDR3. The gene calls are TRBV31 and TRBJ1-2, with D possibly being TRBD1 (5 bases). This CDR3 has 13 residues. The V end was cut by 0 bases, the J end by 0 bases, with 5 bases between. CDR1 is GKSSPN, CDR2 SITVG, per germline. The chain's CDR3 is CAWSLTANSDYTF. Partial CDR3 DNA: TGTGCCTGGAGTCTGACAGCAAACTCC.

Notes on this clone: Germline and genes here are mouse. Coverage ceases 4 residues before the CDR3 finishes, and the germline J gene fills in the end. The gene calls are TRBV13-3 and TRBJ2-1, with D possibly being TRBD1 (6 bases). V was cut by 6 bases and J by 3 bases, with 19 bases left in between. CDR3 length: 16 amino acids. The germline CDR1 and CDR2 sequences are NNHDY and SYVADS. The CDR3 here is CASTGTSQTLYAEQFF. CDR3 bases read: TGTGCCAGCACCGGGACATCCCAGACCCTCTATGCT.

With respect to this clone: The gene symbols are mouse symbols. The read comes to an end 4 residues before the CDR3 does, leaving the germline J gene to fill in the end. The sample has other DNA sequences that encode this CDR3 too. The rearrangement uses TRBV14 and TRBJ2-1; the match to TRBD2 covers 10 bases. This CDR3 comprises 13 residues. The V gene end was trimmed by 4 bases and the J gene end by 6 bases; junction bases not matched to a gene: 1. Germline CDR1 and CDR2: SGHDT and FRDEAV. The chain's CDR3 is CASSLGGLAEQFF. The CDR3 bases that were read are TGTGCCAGCAGTCTGGGGGGGCTTGCT. Together with reference TRBV14 and TRBJ2-1, the CDR3 gives the full variable domain: EAGVTQSPRYAVLQEGQAVSFWCDPISGHDTLYWYQQPRDQGPQLLVYFRDEAVIDNSQLPSDRFSAVRPKGTNSTLKIQSAKQGDTATYLCASSLGGLAEQFFGPGTRLTVL.

There are a few counts of this clone. Genes and germline come from the mouse. The read falls 4 residues short of the CDR3 end, and the missing part is taken from the germline J gene. The J gene is TRBJ2-1, the V gene TRBV13-1; 14 bases map to TRBD2. CDR1 is NSHNY, CDR2 SYGAGN, per germline. V lost 2 bases and J lost 3; bases outside the gene matches: 4. The CDR3 runs 17 residues. The CDR3 region is CASSDSGTGGAYAEQFF. CDR3 DNA, as far as it was read: TGTGCCAGCAGTGACTCCGGGACTGGGGGGGCCTATGCT.

This clone was detected a few times. These gene names are mouse names. Read coverage stops 4 residues before the CDR3 terminus; the germline J gene supplies the remainder. The rearrangement links TRBV19 to TRBJ2-4, with D maybe TRBD1 (5 bases). This CDR3 is 13 amino acids long. Trimming pared 4 bases from V and 2 bases from J, leaving 8 bases between. Looked up from germline, CDR1 is FNHDT and CDR2 is SITEND (reference sequence). The chain's CDR3 is CASSRTHQNTLYF. CDR3 bases read: TGTGCCAGCAGTCGGACACATCAAAAC.

On this clone itself: Gene names and germline refer to mouse. Read coverage stops 4 residues before the CDR3 terminus; the germline J gene supplies the remainder. The rearrangement joins TRBV19 to TRBJ1-1; 7 nucleotides line up with TRBD1. This CDR3 region has 15 residues. Unmatched junction bases numbered 4, after V lost 2 bases and J lost 0 bases. Germline V lookup: CDR1 FNHDT, CDR2 SITEND (reference sequence). The CDR3 sequence is CASSMGGTANTEVFF. The sequenced CDR3 bases are TGTGCCAGCAGTATGGGGGGGACAGCAAACACA.

Of note for this clone: Gene names are the mouse ones. The read finishes 4 residues shy of the CDR3 end, and the germline J gene is used to complete it. This chain joins TRBV1 and TRBJ2-1; 8 positions match TRBD2. The CDR3 has 16 residues. V lost 0 bases, J lost 2 bases, and 3 bases stayed unmatched. In germline, CDR1 is NSQYPW, CDR2 LRSPGD (reference sequence). The DNA read from the CDR3 is TGCACCTGCAGTGCAGATCTACTGGGGGACTATGCT. As protein: CTCSADLLGDYA. The full CDR3 sequence reads CTCSADLLGDYAEQFF.

Turning to this clone: Gene names denote mouse genes. The read terminates 4 residues ahead of where the CDR3 ends, so the germline J gene completes it. The rearrangement joins TRBV5 to TRBJ2-7; 9 bases are a match to TRBD2. The ends lost 2 bases at V and 0 bases at J; junction bases unmatched: 2. Per the germline V gene, CDR1 is LGHNA and CDR2 is YNLKQL (reference sequence). The CDR3 has 15 residues. The CDR3 reads CASSQNWGDSYEQYF. Partial CDR3 DNA: TGTGCCAGCAGCCAAAACTGGGGGGACTCCTAT.

This clone was seen many times. Mouse germline and gene names are used. Read sequence stops 4 residues before the CDR3 end, and the germline J gene provides the missing end. The sample holds other DNA sequences that translate to the same CDR3. V is TRBV13-1 and J is TRBJ2-2; D gene uncertain. Germline CDR1 reads NSHNY; CDR2 reads SYGAGN. The CDR3 totals 13 residues. V lost 5 bases, J lost 1 base, and 6 bases lay in between. CDR3 sequence reads: CASRTQNTGQLYF. The covered CDR3 bases are TGTGCCAGCAGGACACAAAACACCGGG.

Concerning this clone: Mouse germline and gene names are used. The CDR3 extends 4 residues past the end of the read, so its final part is completed from the germline J gene. The chain uses TRBV13-1 and TRBJ2-1; TRBD1 aligns across 11 bases. The germline V gene encodes CDR1 NSHNY and CDR2 SYGAGN. The CDR3 covers 15 residues. Germline trimming cut 4 bases from V and 3 bases from J; bases unmatched to any gene: 3. Partial CDR3 DNA: TGTGCCAGCAGTACCGGGACAGGGGGCTATGCT. This encodes CASSTGTGGYA. The whole CDR3 protein reads CASSTGTGGYAEQFF.

Of note for this clone: The genes and germline here are from mouse. Read data end 4 residues before the CDR3 end; the end is taken from the germline J gene. The same CDR3 also results from other DNA sequences found in this sample. The chain combines TRBV1 with TRBJ2-3, with 10 nucleotides matching TRBD2. In germline, CDR1 is NSQYPW, CDR2 LRSPGD (reference sequence). This CDR3 comprises 16 residues. V lost 3 bases, J lost 0 bases, and 3 bases stayed unmatched. This CDR3 is CTCSAPGGASAETLYF. CDR3 DNA (partial): TGCACCTGCAGTGCCCCTGGGGGGGCTAGTGCAGAA.

This clone was detected a few times. Genes here carry mouse names. From the germline J gene comes the end of the CDR3, since the read stops 4 residues before it. The gene calls are TRBV19 and TRBJ2-1, with D perhaps matching TRBD2 (5 bases). Germline V CDR1 and CDR2: FNHDT, SITEND (reference sequence). The V and J ends lost 5 bases and 5 bases respectively, with 11 bases between them. There are 13 residues in the CDR3. The CDR3: CASRLEQHAEQFF. The sequenced part of the CDR3 DNA is TGTGCCAGCAGACTGGAGCAGCATGCT.

This clone occurred a few times. These gene names are mouse names. With the read ending 4 residues before the CDR3 end, the germline J gene is used to fill in that end. This sample also contains other DNA sequences that code for the same CDR3. V is TRBV1 and J is TRBJ2-2, with 11 bases lining up with TRBD2. The ends lost 3 bases at V and 0 bases at J; junction bases unmatched: 0. Per germline, CDR1 NSQYPW and CDR2 LRSPGD (reference sequence). CDR3 length: 16 amino acids. This CDR3 reads CTCSADWGANTGQLYF. CDR3 bases read: TGCACCTGCAGTGCGGACTGGGGGGCAAACACCGGG.

Remarks on this clone: The germline and genes are mouse ones. The read ends 4 residues shy of where the CDR3 ends; the end is completed using the germline J gene. The chain is built from TRBV5 and TRBJ2-1; 8 nucleotides line up with TRBD2. The CDR3 extends over 15 amino acids. V was pared by 0 bases and J by 4 bases, with 2 bases of the junction left unmatched. Germline CDR1 LGHNA, CDR2 YNLKQL (reference sequence). The CDR3 reads CASSQEMGGYAEQFF. The CDR3 bases that were read are TGTGCCAGCAGCCAAGAGATGGGGGGGTATGCT.

On this clone: Each gene name is a mouse one. The read stops 4 residues short of the end of the CDR3; the missing end is completed from the germline J gene. Other DNA variants within this sample encode the same CDR3. The V gene is TRBV13-3, the J gene TRBJ1-2, with D unclear. Trimming stripped 0 bases from V and 2 bases from J, with 5 bases between. The CDR3 is 13 amino acids. Germline loops: CDR1 NNHDY, CDR2 SYVADS. CDR3 DNA, as far as it was read: TGTGCCAGCAGTGATGTGGGGAACTCC. Translated, it gives CASSDVGNS. The CDR3 reads in full as CASSDVGNSDYTF.

As for this clone: Gene names and germline refer to mouse. The read falls 4 residues short of the CDR3 end, and the missing part is taken from the germline J gene. The chain uses TRBV13-1 and TRBJ2-7, with D perhaps TRBD1 (6 bases). CDR1 is NSHNY, CDR2 SYGAGN, per germline. The CDR3 sequence is 12 residues long. The CDR3 loop is CASRPQGYEQYF. Partial CDR3 DNA: TGTGCCAGCAGACCTCAGGGGTAT.

This clone was counted a few times. The gene symbols are mouse symbols. With the read ending 4 residues before the CDR3 end, the germline J gene is used to fill in that end. The rearrangement uses TRBV17 and TRBJ1-1; the D gene is possibly TRBD1 (5 bases). The V gene's germline CDR1 is MNHDT and CDR2 YYDKIL. V was shortened by 6 bases and J by 0 bases, with 11 bases between the two germline ends. The CDR3 is 14 amino acids. CDR3 loop: CASRPQGANTEVFF. The DNA read from the CDR3 is TGTGCTAGCAGGCCCCAGGGTGCAAACACA.